This T cell receptor beta chain is drawn from a study of T cells after yellow fever vaccination (dated by TCRdb to about 2019). At the level of the whole study: The SMART-Seq v4 Ultra Low Input RNA kit was used to prepare libraries from fractions with low cell numbers. To follow T-cell clones before and after both primary and booster YFV17D yellow fever vaccination, bulk TCR alpha and beta repertoires underwent longitudinal sequencing. Two healthy male donors made up the cohort, one aged 18 to 30 years and the other aged 30 to 40 years. Blood was drawn at multiple timepoints before and after primary and secondary immunization, with bulk PBMC replicates and cell subsets isolated.

The sample's treatment or condition label is to be understood as: live attenuated yellow fever vaccine strain. At every blood-draw timepoint, two biological replicates of bulk PBMCs were collected. A standard Ficoll-Paque protocol was used to isolate PBMCs from peripheral blood. TriZol was used to extract RNA from bulk PBMCs, CD4 and CD8 fractions, and dextramer-positive and dextramer-negative fractions. A word on this clonotype: Its target antigen remains unknown. No qualities accompany the bases; no much larger clone lies one base away.

Looking up the germline V gene yields CDR1 MNHNS and CDR2 SASEGT. Trimming accounts for 4 bases at V and 4 bases at J, while the number of junction bases matched to no gene is 4. Including cysteine and phenylalanine, the CDR3 has 14 amino acids. Only CDR3 DNA is held: 42 bases, read in frame from base 1. The investigation overall reported the following: The secondary T-cell response was found to be weaker but faster than the primary response, with a peak reached on day 5 rather than on day 15. Because abundant contaminating clonotypes from the bulk population could be contained in FACS-sorted repertoires, computational filtering was required. After the booster, most clones that had expanded after primary vaccination were detected again (about 95% of CD4 and more than 80% of CD8), suggesting broad maintenance of memory. A small fraction of clonotypes showed up in both the CD4 and CD8 compartments, probably as a result of convergent recombination. Because the study included only a couple of donors, the extent to which the findings can be generalized is limited.

TCR cDNA was synthesized by 5'RACE template switching, which introduced a universal primer site and unique molecular identifiers. Priming for cDNA synthesis came from both the TCR alpha and TCR beta constant segments. Libraries were amplified in two PCR steps, with sample barcodes and sequencing adapters added in the second step. Libraries were sequenced on Illumina HiSeq 2500 (2x100 bp) or NovaSeq (2x150 bp). As for the authors' bioinformatics: Reads were demultiplexed and collapsed into UMI consensus sequences with MIGEC, and V(D)J alignment was performed with MiXCR. Vaccine-responding clonotypes were identified with edgeR using replicate PBMC samples, with FDR below 0.01 and a log2 fold change above 5 up to day 15 being required. Each bulk clonotype received a CD4 or CD8 identity based on whether the sequenced CD4 or CD8 repertoire contained that clonotype at higher abundance. TCRdb redid the processing of the public reads, applying fastp at Q25 and MiXCR, and retained in-frame beta chains. CDR3 protein sequences are deduplicated, and each keeps its most common genes and DNA. These V and J calls originate from TCRdb's pipeline instead of the authors' own analysis. This sample comprises 450,000 to 600,000 distinct CDR3 sequences, about 13% of them detected only once. More than 12% of the sample belongs to the ten largest clones.

This specimen consisted of PBMCs, obtained on the day of the yellow fever booster vaccination. This TCR derives from a man between 25 and 39 years old who received the YFV17D yellow fever vaccine. The chain uses TRBV6-1 and TRBJ2-7, with TRBD1 matching 10 junction bases. The encoded CDR3 is CASSGTGGRYEQYF. The DNA sequence reads TGTGCCAGCAGTGGGACAGGGGGTCGTTACGAGCAGTACTTC.